This entry concerns a single TCR beta chain. Its antigen is as yet unknown. This entry is derived from a study of shared clonotypes between healthy human individuals. For the study at large: Each donor contributed plates that comprised three CD4 naive, three CD4 memory, two CD8 naive and one CD8 memory. Study results and limitations: Deeper or shallower sequencing was expected to change how clonotypes are shared among donors. Larger estimated richness was generally seen in naive subsets than in memory subsets.

Germline CDR1 KGHSH, CDR2 LQKENI. This CDR3 has 14 residues. V lost 3 bases, J lost 4 bases, and 13 bases lay in between. Sorted-subset replicate PCR reactions were performed with approximately 200 ng DNA, corresponding to roughly 30,000 T cell genomes. Only in-frame clones appear in the TCRdb table, and some are missing; sequencing was by immunoSEQ multiplex PCR. The sample consists of approximately 2.5 million clones, about 92% of them appearing once. Sequenced material: naive CD4+ T cells sorted from blood. Subset here: CD45RA+ positively selected. This TCR was recovered from a man aged 18 to 29 in good health. V is TRBV18 and J is TRBJ2-7, with D possibly called TRBD1 or TRBD2 (5 bases each). The CDR3: CASSPGGIRYEQYF. DNA for the CDR3: TGTGCCAGCTCACCTGGGGGAATACGGTACGAGCAGTACTTC.